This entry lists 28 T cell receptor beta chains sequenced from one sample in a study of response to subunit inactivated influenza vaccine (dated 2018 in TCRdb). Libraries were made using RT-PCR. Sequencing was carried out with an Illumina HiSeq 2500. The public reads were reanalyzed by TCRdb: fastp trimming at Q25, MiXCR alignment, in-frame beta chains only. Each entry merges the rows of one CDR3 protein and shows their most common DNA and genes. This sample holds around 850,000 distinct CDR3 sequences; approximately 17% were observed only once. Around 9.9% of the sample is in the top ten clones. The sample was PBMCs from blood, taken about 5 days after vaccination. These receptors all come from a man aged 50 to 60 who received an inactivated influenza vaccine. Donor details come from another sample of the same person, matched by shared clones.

Here the CDR3 reads CASSQMTGSGNTIYF. CDR3 nucleotide sequence: TGTGCCAGCAGCCAGATGACAGGCTCTGGAAACACCATATATTTT. J is TRBJ1-3 and V is TRBV3-1; weak D call: TRBD1 (6 bases). This CDR3 has 15 residues. V was cut by 3 bases and J by 0 bases, with 9 bases left in between. The V gene's germline CDR1 is LGHDT and CDR2 YNNKEL (reference sequence).

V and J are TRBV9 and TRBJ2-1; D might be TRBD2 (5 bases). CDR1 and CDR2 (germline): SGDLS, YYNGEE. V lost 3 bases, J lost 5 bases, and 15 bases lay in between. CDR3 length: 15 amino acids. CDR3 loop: CASSAGEIAHNEQFF. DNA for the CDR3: TGTGCCAGCAGCGCCGGGGAGATTGCGCACAATGAGCAGTTCTTC.

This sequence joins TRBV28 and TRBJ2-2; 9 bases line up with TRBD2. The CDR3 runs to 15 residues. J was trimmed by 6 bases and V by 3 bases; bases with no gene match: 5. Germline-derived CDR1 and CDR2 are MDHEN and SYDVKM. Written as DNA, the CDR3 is TGTGCCAGCAGTTTGGCGGGAGGGGAAGCCGGGGAGCTGTTTTTT. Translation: CASSLAGGEAGELFF.

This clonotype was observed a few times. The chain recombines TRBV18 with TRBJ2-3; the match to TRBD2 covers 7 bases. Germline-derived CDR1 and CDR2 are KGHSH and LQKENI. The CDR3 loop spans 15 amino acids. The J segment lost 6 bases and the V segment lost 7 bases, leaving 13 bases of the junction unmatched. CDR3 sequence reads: CASFPTLAEADTQYF. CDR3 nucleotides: TGTGCCAGCTTCCCAACCCTAGCGGAAGCCGATACGCAGTATTTT.

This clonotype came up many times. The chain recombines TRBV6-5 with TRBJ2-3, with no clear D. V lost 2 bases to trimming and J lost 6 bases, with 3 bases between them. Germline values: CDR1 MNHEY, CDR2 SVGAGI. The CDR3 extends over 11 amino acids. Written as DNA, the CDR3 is TGTGCCAGCAGTTACAAGGATACGCAGTATTTT. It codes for CASSYKDTQYF.

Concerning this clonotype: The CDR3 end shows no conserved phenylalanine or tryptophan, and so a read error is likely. DNA for the CDR3: TGCAGCGTTGAACAGGGTTACGAGCAGTACATC. Amino acid sequence: CSVEQGYEQYI. This chain joins TRBV29-1 and TRBJ2-7; a weak D match, TRBD1 (5 bases). V lost 2 bases and J 4 bases, leaving 6 bases between the germline ends. Germline loops: CDR1 SQVTM, CDR2 ANQGSEA. The length of the CDR3 is 11 residues.

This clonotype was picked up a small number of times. The CDR3, as DNA: TGTGCCAGCAGCCTCCCTAGCGGGAACTCCTACAATGAGCAGTTCTTC. This sequence encodes CASSLPSGNSYNEQFF. J is TRBJ2-1 and V is TRBV14; 9 bases map to TRBD2. The germline V gene encodes CDR1 SGHDN and CDR2 FVKESK. This CDR3 is 16 amino acids long. After removal of 4 bases from V and 0 bases from J, the junction contained 4 bases not matched to a gene. Using reference TRBV14 and TRBJ2-1 for the parts outside the CDR3, the full variable domain is EAGVTQFPSHSVIEKGQTVTLRCDPISGHDNLYWYRRVMGKEIKFLLHFVKESKQDESGMPNNRFLAERTGGTYSTLKVQPAELEDSGVYFCASSLPSGNSYNEQFFGPGTRLTVL.

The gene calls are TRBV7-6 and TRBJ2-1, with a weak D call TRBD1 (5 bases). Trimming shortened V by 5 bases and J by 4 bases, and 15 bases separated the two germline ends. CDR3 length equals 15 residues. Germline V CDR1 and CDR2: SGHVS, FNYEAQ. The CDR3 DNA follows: TGTGCCAGCAGCGGCCCTAGGGGCACATACAATGAGCAGTTCTTC. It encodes CASSGPRGTYNEQFF.

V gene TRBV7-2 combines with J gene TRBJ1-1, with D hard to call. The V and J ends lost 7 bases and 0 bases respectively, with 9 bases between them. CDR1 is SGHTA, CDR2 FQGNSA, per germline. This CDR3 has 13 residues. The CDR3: CASTGIMNTEAFF. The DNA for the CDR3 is TGTGCCAGCACCGGCATTATGAACACTGAAGCTTTCTTT.

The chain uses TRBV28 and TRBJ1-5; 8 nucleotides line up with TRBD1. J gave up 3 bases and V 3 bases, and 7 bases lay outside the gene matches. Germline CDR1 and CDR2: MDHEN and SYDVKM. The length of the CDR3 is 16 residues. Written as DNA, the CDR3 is TGTGCCAGCAGTTTGCTTCCAGGGGGCGCCAATCAGCCCCAGCATTTT. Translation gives CASSLLPGGANQPQHF.

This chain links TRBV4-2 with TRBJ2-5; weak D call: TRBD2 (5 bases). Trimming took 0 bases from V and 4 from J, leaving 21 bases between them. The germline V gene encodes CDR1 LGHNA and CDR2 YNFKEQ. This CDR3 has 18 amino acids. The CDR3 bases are TGTGCCAGCAGCCAAGATACGACCCGCCGGGAAACGCGAGAGACCCAGTACTTC. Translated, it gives CASSQDTTRRETRETQYF.

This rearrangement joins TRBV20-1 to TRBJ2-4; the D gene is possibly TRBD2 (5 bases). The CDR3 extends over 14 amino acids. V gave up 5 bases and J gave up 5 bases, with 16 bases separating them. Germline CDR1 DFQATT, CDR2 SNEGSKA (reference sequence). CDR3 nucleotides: TGCAGTGCTCAGGACTTTAGGGTACAAAACATTCAGTACTTC. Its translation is CSAQDFRVQNIQYF.

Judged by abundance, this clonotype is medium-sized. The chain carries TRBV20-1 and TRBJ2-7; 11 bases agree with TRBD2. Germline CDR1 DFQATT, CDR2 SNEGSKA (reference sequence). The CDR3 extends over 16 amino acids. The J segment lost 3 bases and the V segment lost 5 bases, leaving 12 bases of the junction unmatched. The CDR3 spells CSAANALAGAHYEQYF. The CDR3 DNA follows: TGCAGTGCTGCCAACGCACTAGCGGGAGCCCACTACGAGCAGTACTTC.

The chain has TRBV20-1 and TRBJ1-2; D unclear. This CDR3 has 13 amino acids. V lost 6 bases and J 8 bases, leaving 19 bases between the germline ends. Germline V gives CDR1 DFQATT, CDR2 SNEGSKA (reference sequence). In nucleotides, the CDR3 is TGCAGTGCAATCGCCCGGGATGCCTGGGGCTACACCTTC. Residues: CSAIARDAWGYTF.

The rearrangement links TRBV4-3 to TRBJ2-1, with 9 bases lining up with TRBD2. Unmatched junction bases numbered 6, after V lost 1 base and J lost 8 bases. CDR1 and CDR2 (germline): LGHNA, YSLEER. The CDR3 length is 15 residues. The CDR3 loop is CASSQVGGRAHEQFF. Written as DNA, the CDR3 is TGCGCCAGCAGCCAAGTGGGCGGGAGGGCCCATGAGCAGTTCTTC.

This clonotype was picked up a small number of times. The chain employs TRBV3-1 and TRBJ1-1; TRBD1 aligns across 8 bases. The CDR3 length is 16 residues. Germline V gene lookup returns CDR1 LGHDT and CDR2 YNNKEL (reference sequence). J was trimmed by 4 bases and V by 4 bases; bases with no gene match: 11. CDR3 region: CASSPGTGLGGTEAFF. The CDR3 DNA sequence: TGTGCCAGCAGCCCAGGGACAGGATTGGGGGGCACTGAAGCTTTCTTT.

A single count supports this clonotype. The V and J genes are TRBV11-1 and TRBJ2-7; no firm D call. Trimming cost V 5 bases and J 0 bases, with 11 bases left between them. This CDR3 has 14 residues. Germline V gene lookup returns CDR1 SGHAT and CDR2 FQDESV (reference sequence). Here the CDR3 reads CASSHRISSYEQYF. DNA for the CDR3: TGTGCCAGCAGCCATCGGATAAGCTCCTACGAGCAGTACTTC.

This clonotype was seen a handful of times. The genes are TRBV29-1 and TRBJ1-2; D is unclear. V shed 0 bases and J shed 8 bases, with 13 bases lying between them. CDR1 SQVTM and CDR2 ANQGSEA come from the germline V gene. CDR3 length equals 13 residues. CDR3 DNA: TGCAGCGTTGAAGACGAGGACCGGAGAGGCTACACCTTC. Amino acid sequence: CSVEDEDRRGYTF.

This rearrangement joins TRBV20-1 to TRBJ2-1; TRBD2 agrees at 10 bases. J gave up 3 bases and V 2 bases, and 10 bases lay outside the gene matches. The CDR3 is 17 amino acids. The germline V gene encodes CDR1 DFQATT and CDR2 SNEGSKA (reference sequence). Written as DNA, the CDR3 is TGCAGTGCTAGACTTCGGGCTAGCGGGGGTAACTACAATGAGCAGTTCTTC. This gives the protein CSARLRASGGNYNEQFF.

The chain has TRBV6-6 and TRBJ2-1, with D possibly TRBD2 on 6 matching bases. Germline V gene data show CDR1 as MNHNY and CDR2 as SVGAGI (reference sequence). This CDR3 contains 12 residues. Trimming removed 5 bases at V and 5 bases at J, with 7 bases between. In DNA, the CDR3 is TGTGCCAGCAGTCGGAGGGACAATGAGCAGTTCTTC. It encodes CASSRRDNEQFF.

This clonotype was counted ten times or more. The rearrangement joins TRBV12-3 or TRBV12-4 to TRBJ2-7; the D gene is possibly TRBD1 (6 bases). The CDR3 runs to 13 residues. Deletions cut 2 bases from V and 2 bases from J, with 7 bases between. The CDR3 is CASSLNRAYEQYF. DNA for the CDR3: TGTGCCAGCAGTTTAAACAGGGCCTACGAGCAGTACTTC.

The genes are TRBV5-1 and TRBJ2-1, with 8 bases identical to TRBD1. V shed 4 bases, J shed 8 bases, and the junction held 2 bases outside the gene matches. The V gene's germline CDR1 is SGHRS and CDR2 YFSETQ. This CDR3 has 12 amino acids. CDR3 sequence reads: CASSPGGHEQFF. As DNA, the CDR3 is TGCGCCAGCAGCCCAGGGGGCCATGAGCAGTTCTTC.

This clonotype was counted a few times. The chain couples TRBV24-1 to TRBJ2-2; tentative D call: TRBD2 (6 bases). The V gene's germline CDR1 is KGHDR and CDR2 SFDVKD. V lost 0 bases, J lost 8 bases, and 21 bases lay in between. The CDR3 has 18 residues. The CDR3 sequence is CATSDLTSGSLTRGELFF. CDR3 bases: TGTGCCACCAGTGATTTGACTTCCGGGAGCTTGACAAGGGGGGAGCTGTTTTTT.

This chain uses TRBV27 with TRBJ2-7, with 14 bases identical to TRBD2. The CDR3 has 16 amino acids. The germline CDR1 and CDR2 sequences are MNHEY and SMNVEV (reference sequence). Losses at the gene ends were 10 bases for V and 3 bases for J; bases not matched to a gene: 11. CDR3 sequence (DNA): TGTGCCACCAGACGGCCGGGACTAGCGGGAGTCTACGAGCAGTACTTC. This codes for CATRRPGLAGVYEQYF.

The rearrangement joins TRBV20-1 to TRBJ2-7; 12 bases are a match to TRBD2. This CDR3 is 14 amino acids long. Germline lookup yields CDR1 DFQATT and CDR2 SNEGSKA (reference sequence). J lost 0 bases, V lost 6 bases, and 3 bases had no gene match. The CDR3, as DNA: TGCAGTGCAAGGACTAGCGGGATCTCCTACGAGCAGTACTTC. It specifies CSARTSGISYEQYF.

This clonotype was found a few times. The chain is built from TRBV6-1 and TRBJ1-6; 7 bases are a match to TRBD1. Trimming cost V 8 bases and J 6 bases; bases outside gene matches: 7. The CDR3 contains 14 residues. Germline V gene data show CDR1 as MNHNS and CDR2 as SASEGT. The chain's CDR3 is CASGRQGGNSPLHF. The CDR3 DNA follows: TGTGCCAGCGGTAGACAGGGTGGTAATTCACCCCTCCACTTT.

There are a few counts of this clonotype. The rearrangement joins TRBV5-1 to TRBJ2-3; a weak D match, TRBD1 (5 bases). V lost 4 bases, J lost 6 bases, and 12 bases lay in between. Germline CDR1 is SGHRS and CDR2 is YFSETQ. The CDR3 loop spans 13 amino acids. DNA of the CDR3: TGCGCCAGCAGCCCATCAGGGTTCGATACGCAGTATTTT. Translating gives CASSPSGFDTQYF.

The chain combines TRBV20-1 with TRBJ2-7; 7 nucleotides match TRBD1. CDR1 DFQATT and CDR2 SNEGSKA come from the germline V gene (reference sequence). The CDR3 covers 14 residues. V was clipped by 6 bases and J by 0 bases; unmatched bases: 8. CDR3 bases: TGCAGTGCACACAGGACAGGTGCCTCCTACGAGCAGTACTTC. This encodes CSAHRTGASYEQYF.